The 26 T cell receptor beta chains given below trace back to one sample, sequenced in a study of cytomegalovirus exposure and HLA in healthy donors. The PCR made use of 60 Vbeta and 13 Jbeta primers. TCRdb's table, derived via immunoSEQ multiplex PCR, lists solely in-frame clones and lacks some. This table has some 120,000 clones, roughly 63% appearing once. What was sequenced was PBMCs. These receptors were obtained from a young man in good health and CMV-seropositive.

This clone has just one count. J is TRBJ2-7 and V is TRBV7-8; D possibly corresponds to TRBD2 (6 bases). Trimming removed 5 bases at V and 2 bases at J, with 10 bases between. Germline lookup yields CDR1 SGHVS and CDR2 FQNEAQ. The CDR3 covers 13 residues. CDR3 residues: CASSRDWTYEQYF. The CDR3, as DNA: TGTGCCAGCAGCCGGGACTGGACCTACGAGCAGTACTTC.

V and J are TRBV5-6 and TRBJ2-1; maybe TRBD1 (5 bases). Germline V CDR1 and CDR2: SGHDT, YYEEEE. Trimming removed 3 bases from V and 10 bases from J, with 11 bases in between. The CDR3 is 12 residues long. The CDR3 nucleotides read TGTGCCAGCAGCTCAGGGATTTGGGAGCAGTTCTTC. This encodes CASSSGIWEQFF.

The chain carries TRBV4-1 and TRBJ1-4; 7 positions match TRBD1. This CDR3 contains 14 residues. V trimming: 2 bases; J trimming: 5 bases; junction bases outside the gene matches: 2. In germline, CDR1 is MGHRA, CDR2 YSYEKL. The DNA for the CDR3 is TGCGCCAGCAGCCAAACGGGACAGAATGAAAAACTGTTTTTT. This codes for CASSQTGQNEKLFF.

V and J are TRBV28 and TRBJ1-4; 8 nucleotides agree with TRBD1. Germline V gives CDR1 MDHEN, CDR2 SYDVKM. The CDR3 totals 13 residues. After removal of 6 bases from V and 8 bases from J, the junction contained 5 bases not matched to a gene. For the CDR3, the DNA is TGTGCCAGCAGCCCGGCAGGGGGCGAAAAACTGTTTTTT. Protein sequence: CASSPAGGEKLFF.

The genes are TRBV5-5 and TRBJ1-3; D is unresolved. Germline V gene sequence: CDR1 SGHKS, CDR2 YYEKEE (reference sequence). The ends were cut back, 2 bases at V and 0 bases at J, with 9 bases in the middle. CDR3 length: 15 residues. The CDR3 loop is CASSFAGSSGNTIYF. The CDR3 bases are TGTGCCAGCAGCTTCGCGGGAAGCTCTGGAAACACCATATATTTT.

This chain links TRBV27 with TRBJ2-5; 7 bases agree with TRBD1. The trim removed 2 bases at V and 1 base at J, leaving 4 bases unmatched. Germline values: CDR1 MNHEY, CDR2 SMNVEV (reference sequence). The CDR3 runs 15 residues. The CDR3 coding sequence is TGTGCCAGCAGTTTAGCGAGGGACAGCCAAGAGACCCAGTACTTC. Translating gives CASSLARDSQETQYF.

This clone showed up just once. The chain links TRBV9 to TRBJ1-4; D uncertain. V dropped 5 bases and J dropped 2 bases, with 13 bases sitting between them. Per the germline V gene, CDR1 is SGDLS and CDR2 is YYNGEE. The CDR3 covers 15 residues. The CDR3 nucleotides read TGTGCCAGCAGTCGGGGAGATCATACTAATGAAAAACTGTTTTTT. Translated, it gives CASSRGDHTNEKLFF.

The genes are TRBV4-1 and TRBJ2-7; weak D call: TRBD2 (6 bases). The germline CDR1 and CDR2 sequences are MGHRA and YSYEKL. There are 15 residues in the CDR3. V lost 1 base to trimming and J lost 6 bases, with 16 bases between them. This CDR3 is CASSQGAGLHSEQYF. DNA of the CDR3: TGCGCCAGCAGCCAAGGGGCGGGACTCCACTCCGAGCAGTACTTC.

The gene calls are TRBV20-1 and TRBJ1-4; possibly TRBD1 for D (5 bases). With 5 bases removed from V and 13 bases from J, the gap between germline ends came to 14 bases. This CDR3 is 11 amino acids long. Germline V gene sequence: CDR1 DFQATT, CDR2 SNEGSKA (reference sequence). In nucleotides, the CDR3 is TGCAGTGCTGGGCAGGGTATAGGACTGTTTTTT. Translation: CSAGQGIGLFF.

The rearrangement uses TRBV7-8 and TRBJ1-5; TRBD1 matches 7 bases. The junction had 9 bases not matched to a gene; V was cut back by 4 bases and J by 3 bases. Germline assignment: CDR1 SGHVS and CDR2 FQNEAQ. CDR3 length: 16 amino acids. CDR3 amino acids: CASSSRAGQTNQPQHF. For the CDR3, the DNA is TGTGCCAGCAGCTCGCGCGCGGGACAGACCAATCAGCCCCAGCATTTT.

This rearrangement joins TRBV29-1 to TRBJ2-3; TRBD1 matches 9 bases. This CDR3 comprises 16 residues. Per germline, CDR1 SQVTM and CDR2 ANQGSEA. Trimming cost V 3 bases and J 0 bases; bases outside gene matches: 7. The CDR3 is CSVDHGTGFSTDTQYF. In DNA form, the CDR3 reads TGCAGCGTTGATCACGGGACAGGGTTTAGCACAGATACGCAGTATTTT.

This clone was seen once. The rearrangement uses TRBV15 and TRBJ1-5; D remains unclear. Trimming left V 5 bases short and J 8 bases short, with 19 bases between. The CDR3 has 15 amino acids. Germline loops: CDR1 LNHNV, CDR2 YYDKDF (reference sequence). The CDR3 coding sequence is TGTGCCACCAGCCGCGGGGAGGTGGGCGGAGAGCCCCAGCATTTT. Translated, it gives CATSRGEVGGEPQHF.

V and J are TRBV11-2 and TRBJ2-2, with a weak D call TRBD2 (5 bases). Germline CDR1 SGHAT, CDR2 FQNNGV. The CDR3 is 15 residues long. The V and J ends lost 3 bases and 3 bases respectively, with 11 bases between them. The CDR3 loop is CASSFTGEYTGELFF. In DNA, the CDR3 is TGTGCCAGCAGCTTTACCGGGGAATACACCGGGGAGCTGTTTTTT.

This clone was recorded once. This sequence joins TRBV6-4 and TRBJ2-1; TRBD1 matches at 9 bases. Per germline, CDR1 MRHNA and CDR2 SNTAGT. V gave up 0 bases and J gave up 5 bases; unmatched junction bases: 5. This CDR3 has 16 residues. The CDR3 DNA reads TGTGCCAGCAGTGACTCGGCCGGGACAGGGAACAATGAGCAGTTCTTC. It codes for CASSDSAGTGNNEQFF.

V gene TRBV11-2 combines with J gene TRBJ2-3; 13 bases are a match to TRBD2. The trim removed 2 bases at V and 2 bases at J, leaving 7 bases unmatched. This CDR3 spans 18 amino acids. Germline assignment: CDR1 SGHAT and CDR2 FQNNGV. CDR3 region: CASSLSAGTSGITDTQYF. CDR3 DNA sequence: TGTGCCAGCAGCTTATCAGCCGGGACTAGCGGGATCACAGATACGCAGTATTTT.

The chain links TRBV7-8 to TRBJ2-3; D not resolved. CDR3 length: 13 amino acids. CDR1 is SGHVS and CDR2 is FQNEAQ in the germline V gene. The V end was cut by 0 bases, the J end by 6 bases, with 7 bases between. In DNA, the CDR3 is TGTGCCAGCAGCTTAGCCCTGGCCGATACGCAGTATTTT. Amino acid sequence: CASSLALADTQYF.

The genes are TRBV5-3 and TRBJ2-1; 8 bases are shared with TRBD2. TRBV5-3 is annotated as an ORF whose role is uncertain. The length of the CDR3 is 16 residues. V lost 3 bases and J lost 3; bases outside the gene matches: 8. CDR3 region: CARSSIKGTSYNEQFF. CDR3 bases: TGTGCCAGAAGCTCCATAAAGGGGACTAGCTACAATGAGCAGTTCTTC.

The rearrangement uses TRBV6-5 and TRBJ1-6; 7 bases agree with TRBD1. Germline values: CDR1 MNHEY, CDR2 SVGAGI. The ends lost 0 bases at V and 8 bases at J; junction bases unmatched: 4. This CDR3 spans 15 amino acids. CDR3 coding DNA: TGTGCCAGCAGTTACTCGGGGACAGACGATTCACCCCTCCACTTT. This encodes CASSYSGTDDSPLHF.

The chain is built from TRBV7-9 and TRBJ1-1, with D hard to call. V lost 3 bases to trimming and J lost 1 base, with 6 bases between them. Germline loops: CDR1 SEHNR, CDR2 FQNEAQ (reference sequence). The CDR3 covers 13 residues. CDR3 nucleotides: TGTGCCAGCAGCTTGAGGGAGAACACTGAAGCTTTCTTT. Protein sequence: CASSLRENTEAFF.

This clone was counted only a few times. J is TRBJ1-1 and V is TRBV19; unclear D gene. The ends were cut back, 7 bases at V and 1 base at J, with 10 bases in the middle. In germline, CDR1 is LNHDA, CDR2 SQIVND (reference sequence). This CDR3 has 13 amino acids. The CDR3 bases are TGTGCCAGTATCCTCCGCGGGAACACTGAAGCTTTCTTT. This sequence encodes CASILRGNTEAFF.

This chain links TRBV5-1 with TRBJ2-7, with a possible D match to TRBD1 (5 bases). Trimming cost V 4 bases and J 3 bases, with 14 bases left between them. The CDR3 covers 14 residues. Germline V gives CDR1 SGHRS, CDR2 YFSETQ. The CDR3 DNA is TGCGCCAGCAGCACCCAGGGCCCGATCTACGAGCAGTACTTC. Encoded protein: CASSTQGPIYEQYF.

This clone appeared a few times. The gene calls are TRBV5-1 and TRBJ2-7; 8 bases agree with TRBD2. The CDR3 extends over 16 amino acids. J lost 2 bases, V lost 4 bases, and 11 bases had no gene match. Germline V lookup: CDR1 SGHRS, CDR2 YFSETQ. CDR3 sequence: CASSLTLAGLAYEQYF. As DNA, the CDR3 is TGCGCCAGCAGCCTGACATTAGCGGGATTGGCCTACGAGCAGTACTTC.

The genes are TRBV2 and TRBJ1-2; perhaps TRBD1 as D (6 bases). Germline V CDR1 and CDR2: SNHLY, FYNNEI. This CDR3 comprises 14 residues. V dropped 4 bases and J dropped 4 bases, with 13 bases sitting between them. The CDR3 sequence: CASSAYREGYGYTF. CDR3 bases: TGTGCCAGCAGTGCATACAGGGAAGGCTATGGCTACACCTTC.

Notes on this clone: One end of the junction varies from germline; a read error may be responsible. Other DNA sequences in the sample encode the same CDR3. The chain is built from TRBV2 and TRBJ1-2; perhaps TRBD1 as D (5 bases). CDR1 is SNHLY, CDR2 FYNNEI, per germline. This CDR3 is built from 14 residues. The CDR3 nucleotides are TGTGCCAGCAGTCCTCAGGGATTTACCTATGGCTATACCTTC. Protein product: CASSPQGFTYGYTF.

As for this clone: A much larger clone is a single base away; this may be a read error. This chain joins TRBV11-2 and TRBJ2-7; no clear D gene. Germline V gene lookup returns CDR1 SGHAT and CDR2 FQNNGV. Trimming took 1 base from V and 3 from J, leaving 4 bases between them. The CDR3 runs to 12 residues. CDR3 protein: CASSLAHYEQYF. The CDR3 coding sequence is TGTGCCAGCAGCTTAGCACACTACGAGCAGTACTTC.

J is TRBJ1-1 and V is TRBV28; D is undetermined. The CDR3 covers 12 residues. With 3 bases removed from V and 12 bases from J, the gap between germline ends came to 14 bases. Per the germline V gene, CDR1 is MDHEN and CDR2 is SYDVKM. CDR3 bases: TGTGCCAGCAGTTTTCAGAGGAGGGTAACTTTCTTT. It codes for CASSFQRRVTFF.